The source of this TCR beta chain is a study of blood T cells in healthy people across ages. General study results and limits: With donor CMV status unknown, expanded clonotype changes were possibly confounded.

It was approximately 9 milliliters of peripheral blood that were drawn from each donor. Total RNA was extracted at no less than 5.5 micrograms per sample. The CDR3 extends over 14 amino acids. Germline lookup yields CDR1 LGHDT and CDR2 YNNKEL (reference sequence). J was trimmed by 7 bases and V by 4 bases; bases with no gene match: 8. With regard to this clonotype: Its antigen is currently unknown.

A J-beta primer mix and a sample-barcoded 5' primer were used in a second PCR of roughly 6 to 11 cycles. TCRdb re-derived calls from the 5' RACE reads in MiXCR, one entry per CDR3 protein. The sample holds around 1,700,000 distinct CDR3 sequences, 28% seen once. Sequenced sample: blood. The chain combines TRBV3-1 with TRBJ1-2, with 8 bases identical to TRBD1. The source is a young woman in good health. The CDR3 protein is CASSPRDRSGGYTF. The DNA of the CDR3 is TGTGCCAGCAGCCCCCGGGACAGGAGCGGTGGCTACACCTTC.